The 17 T cell receptor beta chains below were found in one sample sequenced in a study of T cell responses to AZD1222 COVID-19 vaccine. Clones were sequenced by immunoSEQ multiplex PCR, and TCRdb holds only the in-frame ones, with some missing. The sample holds roughly 120,000 clones, about 85% seen once. The sample in question was peripheral blood, obtained on day 0 of AZD1222 vaccination. These receptors all come from an adult in good health.

V usage is TRBV27 and J usage is TRBJ2-1; 7 bases map to TRBD2. The CDR3 is 15 residues long. Trimming cost V 8 bases and J 5 bases; bases outside gene matches: 12. The germline CDR1 and CDR2 sequences are MNHEY and SMNVEV (reference sequence). The CDR3 region has the DNA TGTGCCAGCTCCAAGGCGAGGGACTACCACAATGAGCAGTTCTTC. Its protein is CASSKARDYHNEQFF.

The V call is TRBV28, the J call TRBJ1-5; TRBD1 matches at 7 bases. Germline V gives CDR1 MDHEN, CDR2 SYDVKM. The CDR3 has 18 residues. J gave up 0 bases and V 2 bases, and 10 bases lay outside the gene matches. This chain's CDR3 is CASSLSLLGQYSNQPQHF. The DNA of the CDR3 is TGTGCCAGCAGTTTAAGCTTGTTGGGACAGTATAGCAATCAGCCCCAGCATTTT.

J is TRBJ1-6 and V is TRBV6-5; a possible D gene is TRBD1 (5 bases). The V end was cut by 7 bases, the J end by 10 bases, with 17 bases between. Germline V gene lookup returns CDR1 MNHEY and CDR2 SVGAGI. The CDR3 loop spans 14 amino acids. CDR3 amino acids: CASTPGTGWSPLHF. Written as DNA, the CDR3 is TGTGCCAGCACACCCGGGACGGGGTGGTCACCCCTCCACTTT.

V gene TRBV5-5 combines with J gene TRBJ2-7, with a possible D match to TRBD1 (5 bases). Looked up from germline, CDR1 is SGHKS and CDR2 is YYEKEE (reference sequence). The CDR3 covers 14 residues. V was shortened by 0 bases and J by 2 bases, with 9 bases between the two germline ends. The CDR3 DNA sequence: TGTGCCAGCAGCTTGGCAGGGATCCCCTACGAGCAGTACTTC. This codes for CASSLAGIPYEQYF.

This clone came up once. This chain uses TRBV4-1 with TRBJ2-1, with D possibly being TRBD1 (6 bases). CDR1 MGHRA and CDR2 YSYEKL come from the germline V gene. V was clipped by 5 bases and J by 1 base, with 18 bases between them. The CDR3 is 17 amino acids. The CDR3 coding sequence is TGCGCCAGCAGCGATACTCCAGGGGTTCGGTCCTACAATGAGCAGTTCTTC. This gives the protein CASSDTPGVRSYNEQFF.

This sequence joins TRBV5-4 and TRBJ2-7; D may match TRBD1 or TRBD2 (6 bases each). CDR1 and CDR2 (germline): SGHNT, YYREEE (reference sequence). This CDR3 is built from 15 residues. V was clipped by 4 bases and J by 4 bases, with 18 bases between them. In DNA form, the CDR3 reads TGTGCCAGCAGCCACTCCCCCCAAGGGGGGTACGAGCAGTACTTC. Protein product: CASSHSPQGGYEQYF.

The V call is TRBV2, the J call TRBJ2-7; D uncertain. The CDR3 contains 12 residues. Looked up from germline, CDR1 is SNHLY and CDR2 is FYNNEI. Trimming stripped 6 bases from V and 0 bases from J, with 6 bases between. The CDR3 bases are TGTGCCAGCAGGGTGGTCTCCTACGAGCAGTACTTC. Encoded protein: CASRVVSYEQYF. Drawing the rest from reference TRBV2 and TRBJ2-7, the complete variable domain is EPEVTQTPSHQVTQMGQEVILRCVPISNHLYFYWYRQILGQKVEFLVSFYNNEISEKSEIFDDQFSVERPDGSNFTLKIRSTKLEDSAMYFCASRVVSYEQYFGPGTRLTVT.

Turning to this clone: This sample includes further DNA sequences coding for the same CDR3. The genes are TRBV5-1 and TRBJ1-1; D is ambiguous. The ends were cut back, 1 base at V and 3 bases at J, with 4 bases in the middle. The CDR3 sequence is 12 residues long. Germline assignment: CDR1 SGHRS and CDR2 YFSETQ. The CDR3 nucleotides are TGCGCCAGCAGCTTGAGGGACACTGAAGCTTTCTTT. Translated, it gives CASSLRDTEAFF.

This chain uses TRBV7-2 with TRBJ2-3, with TRBD2 matching over 7 bases. CDR1 and CDR2 (germline): SGHTA, FQGNSA. Trimming removed 5 bases from V and 0 bases from J; junction bases left unmatched: 14. The CDR3 has 18 amino acids. The CDR3: CASSAEREAIPSTDTQYF. DNA of the CDR3: TGTGCCAGCAGCGCAGAGCGGGAAGCAATCCCTAGCACAGATACGCAGTATTTT.

The rearrangement uses TRBV2 and TRBJ1-6; 9 nucleotides agree with TRBD1. This CDR3 has 16 residues. V was clipped by 6 bases and J by 5 bases; unmatched bases: 8. Germline assignment: CDR1 SNHLY and CDR2 FYNNEI. CDR3 in DNA: TGTGCCAGCAGCCGGATGGGGACAGGGAATAATTCACCCCTCCACTTT. This encodes CASSRMGTGNNSPLHF.

The chain combines TRBV7-2 with TRBJ1-2, with TRBD1 identical over 9 bases. V dropped 3 bases and J dropped 7; count of bases not matched to a gene: 3. CDR1 and CDR2 (germline): SGHTA, FQGNSA. The CDR3 spans 13 residues. CDR3 sequence (DNA): TGTGCCAGCAGCTTGACAGGGGGTCGTGGCTACACCTTC. It translates to CASSLTGGRGYTF.

The rearrangement links TRBV18 to TRBJ2-7; D is unresolved. The CDR3 sequence is 17 residues long. Germline-derived CDR1 and CDR2 are KGHSH and LQKENI. Trimming took 3 bases from V and 3 from J, leaving 21 bases between them. DNA for the CDR3: TGTGCCAGCTCACCCCCCGGGTGGCCGTCCCTGGGCTACGAGCAGTACTTC. Its translation is CASSPPGWPSLGYEQYF.

This clone was detected only a few times. J is TRBJ2-7 and V is TRBV28; 7 nucleotides agree with TRBD1. This CDR3 is 15 amino acids long. CDR1 and CDR2 (germline): MDHEN, SYDVKM. Germline trimming cut 7 bases from V and 4 bases from J; bases unmatched to any gene: 13. The CDR3 DNA follows: TGTGCCAGCAATAGTCCCGGGACAGCAACTTACGAGCAGTACTTC. Its translation: CASNSPGTATYEQYF.

The chain joins TRBV2 to TRBJ2-1; 7 bases agree with TRBD1. CDR3 length: 12 residues. Germline loops: CDR1 SNHLY, CDR2 FYNNEI. The V and J ends lost 6 bases and 5 bases, in that order; junction bases with no gene match: 1. CDR3 sequence (DNA): TGTGCCAGCAGCACAGGGGACAATGAGCAGTTCTTC. Residues: CASSTGDNEQFF.

V usage is TRBV6-5 and J usage is TRBJ1-5, with TRBD1 identical over 7 bases. Germline V gene sequence: CDR1 MNHEY, CDR2 SVGAGI. This CDR3 comprises 15 residues. The J segment lost 6 bases and the V segment lost 8 bases, leaving 13 bases of the junction unmatched. CDR3 nucleotides: TGTGCCAGCGGAAAACTCGGGACAGTTTCTCAGCCCCAGCATTTT. Its protein product is CASGKLGTVSQPQHF.

The chain couples TRBV6-5 to TRBJ1-2; TRBD1 might be the D (6 bases). Germline V gene sequence: CDR1 MNHEY, CDR2 SVGAGI. V was trimmed by 6 bases and J by 2 bases, leaving 13 bases between them. This CDR3 has 14 residues. The CDR3 is CASRVQGANYGYTF. The CDR3 DNA sequence: TGTGCCAGCAGGGTACAGGGTGCCAACTATGGCTACACCTTC.

This rearrangement joins TRBV5-8 to TRBJ2-4; 7 bases fit TRBD1. From germline, CDR1 is SGHTS and CDR2 YDEGEE. This CDR3 region has 15 residues. V lost 6 bases to trimming and J lost 1 base; unmatched junction nucleotides: 7. The DNA for the CDR3 is TGTGCCAGCATCGGCACACAGGGGGCCAAAAACATTCAGTACTTC. Translating it yields CASIGTQGAKNIQYF.